This TCR beta chain was retrieved from a study of STAT5B mutations in CD4+ large granular lymphocyte leukemia. Germline V gives CDR1 MDHEN, CDR2 SYDVKM. CDR3 size: 16 residues. The V and J ends lost 6 bases and 8 bases, in that order; junction bases with no gene match: 17. Study processing details: The detection floor for productive clonotype frequency was 2.59 x 10-5. TCRdb's table, derived via immunoSEQ multiplex PCR, lists solely in-frame clones and lacks some. V, J and clone size are taken as reported in that table, and D and trimming were inferred from the DNA itself. The repertoire holds 20,000 to 25,000 clones, with about two thirds as singletons.

Sequences were obtained from CD4+ T cells from blood buffy coats. The sequence derives from a human donor in good health. The chain links TRBV28 to TRBJ2-7, with TRBD1 matching 9 bases. CDR3 loop: CASSLITGGVVYKQYF. The CDR3 DNA reads as TGTGCCAGCAGCCTTATTACAGGGGGCGTCGTGTACAAGCAGTACTTC.